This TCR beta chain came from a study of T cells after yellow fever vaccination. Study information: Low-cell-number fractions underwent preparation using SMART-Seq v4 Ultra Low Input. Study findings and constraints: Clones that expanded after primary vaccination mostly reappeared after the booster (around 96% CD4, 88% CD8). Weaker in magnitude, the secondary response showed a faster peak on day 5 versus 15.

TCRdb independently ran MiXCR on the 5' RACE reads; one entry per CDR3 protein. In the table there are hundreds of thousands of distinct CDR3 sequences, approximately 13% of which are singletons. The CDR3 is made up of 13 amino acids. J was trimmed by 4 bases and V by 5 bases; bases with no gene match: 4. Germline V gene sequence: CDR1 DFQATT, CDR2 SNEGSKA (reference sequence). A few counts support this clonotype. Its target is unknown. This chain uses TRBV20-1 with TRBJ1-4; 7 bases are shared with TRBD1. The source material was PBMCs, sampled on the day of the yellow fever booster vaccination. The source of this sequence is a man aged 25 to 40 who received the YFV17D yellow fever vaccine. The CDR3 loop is CSAEDRFNEKLFF. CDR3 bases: TGCAGTGCTGAGGACAGGTTTAATGAAAAACTGTTTTTT.